A selection of T cell receptor beta chains follows, all from one sample in a study of radiotherapy plus CTLA-4 blockade in lung cancer. Generated by immunoSEQ multiplex PCR, the TCRdb table keeps only in-frame clones and is missing some. The data show 48,000 or so clones, with 70% to 90% seen just once and around 4.9% held by the top ten. The sample was peripheral blood, taken from a patient treated with radiotherapy plus ipilimumab. Receptor source: a human donor with non-small cell lung cancer whose response to radiotherapy plus ipilimumab could not be evaluated. Each CDR3 is given without its conserved first and last residue. The order of the fields is V gene, J gene, CDR3 protein.

>TRBV9|TRBJ2-7
ASSSGTSTIYEQY
>TRBV11-2|TRBJ2-7
ASSLDWHEQY
>TRBV4-1|TRBJ1-5
ASSHLGQGAKVRAQH
>TRBV11-2|TRBJ2-7
ASSLSPGTGNIYEQY
>TRBV6-1|TRBJ1-6
ASREIGVRSPLH
>TRBV6-1|TRBJ1-3
ASSEDPPLTPTSGNTIY
>TRBV27|TRBJ2-3
ASSSGTGVGDTQY
>TRBV7-8|TRBJ2-1
ASSLALGTSGRGYNEQF
>TRBV7-2|TRBJ1-2
ASSSGTFNYGYT
>TRBV19|TRBJ1-2
ATGAGDEYYGYT
>TRBV19|TRBJ2-1
ASSMNRLDEQF
>TRBV30|TRBJ2-7
AWSVLGGKSYEQY
>TRBV10-3|TRBJ1-2
AISDRVGDGYT
>TRBV11-2|TRBJ2-7
ASSPGPRQAQY
>TRBV5-1|TRBJ2-1
ASRTGIYNEQF
>TRBV7-2|TRBJ1-5
ASSFGSGSDSNQPQH
>TRBV5-1|TRBJ2-3
ASSFGNSGSTDTQY
>TRBV4-1|TRBJ1-4
ASSQDPAGAEKLF
>TRBV2|TRBJ2-2
ASSGTPNTGELF
>TRBV19|TRBJ2-5
ASSIAAGGQETQY
>TRBV28|TRBJ2-2
ASSSPESPGELF
>TRBV5-6|TRBJ1-2
ASSLMTGGSGYT
>TRBV7-9|TRBJ2-1
ASSLEGARNEQF
>TRBV5-1|TRBJ1-6
ASSLGDREHSSPLH
>TRBV18|TRBJ1-1
ASSQASGTNEAF
>TRBV2|TRBJ2-3
ASGGPGHTQY
>TRBV30|TRBJ1-2
AWSPSVTGGYT
>TRBV4-1|TRBJ2-1
ASSPYGLAGNNEQF
>TRBV6-6|TRBJ1-2
ASSPRDSNYGYT
>TRBV19|NA
ASSMGSGANEQY
>TRBV29-1|TRBJ2-1
SVEMVDSYNEQF
>TRBV14|TRBJ2-7
ASSQGLASFYEQY
>TRBV4-3|TRBJ2-7
ASSQDGGGRSYEQY
>TRBV5-5|TRBJ1-2
ASSRDRANYGYT
>TRBV18|TRBJ1-1
ASSPGTGGTTEAF
>TRBV9|TRBJ1-3
ASSAATGANTIY
>TRBV27|TRBJ2-2
ASKANRGPGELF
>TRBV13|TRBJ2-2
ASSLLGFTGELF
>TRBV11-1|TRBJ1-3
ASSSWRNTIY
>TRBV6-6|TRBJ2-7
ASRGQDKYEQY
>TRBV28|TRBJ1-5
ASSLGTVNQPQH
>TRBV9|TRBJ1-3
ASSPAARGTIY
>TRBV5-1|TRBJ1-3
ASSVDTGNTIY
>TRBV10-3|TRBJ2-5
AIAGLAGVTGETQY
>TRBV5-4|TRBJ2-7
ASSRGQGRWTYEQY
>TRBV7-3|TRBJ1-5
ASSSPAGGTPGGQPQH
>TRBV2|TRBJ2-7
ASSEALRHRASYEQY
>TRBV21-1|TRBJ1-5
ASTVGQGNQPQH
>TRBV5-4|TRBJ1-2
ASSLEPQVDYGYT
>TRBV28|TRBJ2-7
ATDGQGQSYEQY
>TRBV2|TRBJ1-1
ASSGAKIGTEAF
>TRBV6-5|TRBJ1-1
ASSYPTGGRAF
>TRBV7-3|TRBJ2-3
ASSPMGLEEDTQY
>TRBV7-9|TRBJ1-1
ASSLPRSEAF
>TRBV6-6|TRBJ1-5
ASSYTGTGANQPQH